The 27 T cell receptor beta chains below all came from one sample that was sequenced in a study of beta chain features in type 1 diabetes. As every portion of the isolated RNA was reverse transcribed, the sequencing read expressed TCRB transcripts. The assay was immunoSEQ multiplex PCR, and TCRdb's table has in-frame clones only and misses some. The sample comprises 200,000 to 300,000 clones, 25% to 30% of which are singletons, and roughly 4.1% rests with the top ten. The specimen sequenced was central memory CD4+ T cells from blood. Receptor source: a man aged 30 to 39 in good health.

The chain employs TRBV6-5 and TRBJ2-2; D not certain. Looked up from germline, CDR1 is MNHEY and CDR2 is SVGAGI. V was pared by 4 bases and J by 5 bases, with 5 bases between. This CDR3 spans 12 amino acids. CDR3 nucleotide sequence: TGTGCCAGCAGTTTTAGAACCGGGGAGCTGTTTTTT. As protein: CASSFRTGELFF.

The chain links TRBV15 to TRBJ1-5; D uncertain. Trimming left V 1 base short and J 5 bases short, with 15 bases between. Looked up from germline, CDR1 is LNHNV and CDR2 is YYDKDF (reference sequence). The CDR3 is 16 residues long. CDR3 region: CATSRVEWGIHQPQHF. In DNA form, the CDR3 reads TGTGCCACCAGCAGAGTAGAATGGGGTATACATCAGCCCCAGCATTTT.

There are a few counts of this clone. This sequence joins TRBV5-6 and TRBJ2-7; 8 bases are shared with TRBD2. CDR3 length equals 14 residues. Trimming removed 4 bases from V and 2 bases from J; junction bases left unmatched: 5. CDR1 is SGHDT and CDR2 is YYEEEE in the germline V gene. The CDR3, as DNA: TGTGCCAGCAGCCTGGGACTAGTCGCCTACGAGCAGTACTTC. It specifies CASSLGLVAYEQYF.

This clone was seen a few times. The gene calls are TRBV18 and TRBJ2-7; 12 nucleotides match TRBD1. V lost 7 bases and J lost 3; bases outside the gene matches: 7. Germline V CDR1 and CDR2: KGHSH, LQKENI. This CDR3 has 15 amino acids. The CDR3 DNA follows: TGTGCCAGCTTGACCGGGACAGGGGGCATCTACGAGCAGTACTTC. It is translated as CASLTGTGGIYEQYF.

In its sample, this clone was seen a few times. J is TRBJ2-1 and V is TRBV20-1; D is unclear. Germline V gene sequence: CDR1 DFQATT, CDR2 SNEGSKA (reference sequence). CDR3 size: 9 residues. V was pared by 3 bases and J by 10 bases, with 4 bases between. For the CDR3, the DNA is TGCAGTGCTAGTTCCGAGCAGTTCTTC. Amino acid sequence: CSASSEQFF.

This clone was seen a handful of times. CDR3 coding DNA: TGCAGCGGGGGTCAGGGGGAAGAGACCCAGTACTTC. Amino acid sequence: CSGGQGEETQYF. The V call is TRBV29-1, the J call TRBJ2-5, with 7 bases identical to TRBD1. This CDR3 is built from 12 residues. The V gene's germline CDR1 is SQVTM and CDR2 ANQGSEA. The J segment lost 3 bases and the V segment lost 7 bases, leaving 5 bases of the junction unmatched.

The chain has TRBV18 and TRBJ2-6; D possibly corresponds to TRBD1 (7 bases). V was clipped by 3 bases and J by 0 bases, with 9 bases between them. Germline loops: CDR1 KGHSH, CDR2 LQKENI. The CDR3 is made up of 16 amino acids. The CDR3 region is CASSPQGGSGANVLTF. In nucleotides, the CDR3 is TGTGCCAGCTCACCCCAGGGGGGCTCTGGGGCCAACGTCCTGACTTTC.

This clone was detected only a few times. The rearrangement uses TRBV29-1 and TRBJ2-1, with a tentative D call TRBD2 (5 bases). Trimming took 3 bases from V and 4 from J, leaving 13 bases between them. This CDR3 contains 14 residues. CDR1 is SQVTM, CDR2 ANQGSEA, per germline. CDR3 amino acids: CSVDEAARYNEQFF. The CDR3, as DNA: TGCAGCGTTGACGAAGCGGCACGTTACAATGAGCAGTTCTTC.

Of note for this clone: The germline gene is not matched at one end of the junction; a read error may be the cause. The rearrangement uses TRBV25-1 and TRBJ1-1; a weak D match, TRBD1 (5 bases). This CDR3 region has 11 residues. CDR1 MGHDK and CDR2 SYGVNS come from the germline V gene. This chain's CDR3 is CAGRDNTEAFF. CDR3 sequence (DNA): TGTGCCGGCAGGGATAACACTGAAGCTTTCTTT.

This rearrangement joins TRBV5-1 to TRBJ2-3; D may be TRBD1 (6 bases). This CDR3 spans 16 amino acids. Trimming pared 0 bases from V and 5 bases from J, leaving 16 bases between. CDR1 and CDR2 from the germline V gene are SGHRS and YFSETQ. CDR3 nucleotide sequence: TGCGCCAGCAGCTTGGGGCCTTCGTGGGGGCAAGATACGCAGTATTTT. It is translated as CASSLGPSWGQDTQYF. The full variable domain, with the rest looked up from reference TRBV5-1 and TRBJ2-3, is KAGVTQTPRYLIKTRGQQVTLSCSPISGHRSVSWYQQTPGQGLQFLFEYFSETQRNKGNFPGRFSGRQFSNSRSEMNVSTLELGDSALYLCASSLGPSWGQDTQYFGPGTRLTVL.

As for this clone: At one of its ends the junction is not consistent with the germline gene, which may arise from a read error. J is TRBJ1-2 and V is TRBV30, with D unclear. The CDR3 extends over 12 amino acids. CDR1 and CDR2 from the germline V gene are GTSNPN and SVGIG (reference sequence). In nucleotides, the CDR3 is TGTGCCTGGAGTCCCACCTACCAAGGCCGGGCCTTC. Translated: CAWSPTYQGRAF.

The chain couples TRBV20-1 to TRBJ2-3; D unclear. This CDR3 is built from 11 residues. CDR1 and CDR2 from the germline V gene are DFQATT and SNEGSKA (reference sequence). V was clipped by 8 bases and J by 4 bases, with 10 bases between them. CDR3 residues: CSPYHADTQYF. The CDR3 DNA is TGCAGTCCATACCATGCAGATACGCAGTATTTT.

This clone was observed a few times. The chain links TRBV10-3 to TRBJ2-5; 9 bases align to TRBD2. The J call may be wrong; the DNA end is better matched by TRBJ2-7. CDR1 ENHRY and CDR2 SYGVKD come from the germline V gene. CDR3 length equals 15 residues. This chain's CDR3 is CAIRGLAGTGYEQYF. The CDR3 bases are TGTGCCATCAGGGGACTAGCCGGTACGGGCTACGAGCAGTACTTC.

The chain combines TRBV29-1 with TRBJ1-1; 7 bases are shared with TRBD1. V lost 4 bases and J lost 8; bases outside the gene matches: 19. The V gene's germline CDR1 is SQVTM and CDR2 ANQGSEA. This CDR3 region has 16 residues. CDR3 nucleotide sequence: TGCAGCGTTGTTCCCGAACGGTGGCGGCAGGGGGTGGAAGCTTTCTTT. Translated: CSVVPERWRQGVEAFF.

CDR3 loop: CASSVGRTNSYNEQFF. The DNA for the CDR3 is TGTGCCAGCAGCGTGGGTCGGACTAACTCCTACAATGAGCAGTTCTTC. The J gene is TRBJ2-1, the V gene TRBV9, with a tentative D call TRBD2 (6 bases). Germline-derived CDR1 and CDR2 are SGDLS and YYNGEE. With 2 bases removed from V and 0 bases from J, the gap between germline ends came to 12 bases. The CDR3 has 16 residues.

The genes are TRBV29-1 and TRBJ2-3, with 9 bases lining up with TRBD1. CDR3 length equals 15 residues. Trimming cost V 7 bases and J 4 bases; bases outside gene matches: 12. Germline V CDR1 and CDR2: SQVTM, ANQGSEA. CDR3 residues: CSADGYRGRPDTQYF. In DNA, the CDR3 is TGCAGCGCCGACGGGTACAGGGGGCGCCCAGATACGCAGTATTTT.

This clone was seen more than once but under ten times. The chain couples TRBV13 to TRBJ1-1; D is possibly TRBD1 (5 bases). The CDR3 consists of 13 residues. CDR1 PRHDT and CDR2 FYEKMQ come from the germline V gene (reference sequence). V lost 6 bases, J lost 5 bases, and 13 bases lay in between. Written as DNA, the CDR3 is TGTGCCAGCAGAAGAGGGGCGAGGACTGAAGCTTTCTTT. It specifies CASRRGARTEAFF.

This clone has just a few counts. The chain employs TRBV7-9 and TRBJ1-5; D is ambiguous. CDR1 and CDR2 from the germline V gene are SEHNR and FQNEAQ (reference sequence). The CDR3 is made up of 12 amino acids. V lost 3 bases to trimming and J lost 7 bases, with 7 bases between them. CDR3 sequence reads: CASSFGGQPQHF. The CDR3 bases are TGTGCCAGCAGCTTCGGTGGCCAGCCCCAGCATTTT. The whole variable domain, filled in from reference TRBV7-9 and TRBJ1-5, reads DTGVSQNPRHKITKRGQNVTFRCDPISEHNRLYWYRQTLGQGPEFLTYFQNEAQLEKSRLLSDRFSAERPKGSFSTLEIQRTEQGDSAMYLCASSFGGQPQHFGDGTRLSIL.

The rearrangement links TRBV18 to TRBJ2-7; D remains ambiguous. Trimming took 5 bases from V and 6 from J, leaving 11 bases between them. CDR1 is KGHSH, CDR2 LQKENI, per germline. The CDR3 length is 12 residues. Written as DNA, the CDR3 is TGTGCCAGCTCAGCAAGTAGAGCCGAGCAGTACTTC. Its translation is CASSASRAEQYF.

This clone was found a few times. V and J are TRBV29-1 and TRBJ2-2; 8 nucleotides agree with TRBD1. V lost 6 bases, J lost 1 base, and 1 base stayed unmatched. Per the germline V gene, CDR1 is SQVTM and CDR2 is ANQGSEA. This CDR3 contains 13 residues. CDR3: CSVDRENTGELFF. In DNA form, the CDR3 reads TGCAGCGTGGACAGGGAGAACACCGGGGAGCTGTTTTTT.

Regarding this clone: The identical CDR3 is also encoded by other nucleotide sequences in the sample. The chain joins TRBV30 to TRBJ1-1; no clear D gene. The CDR3 has 13 amino acids. V was clipped by 5 bases and J by 0 bases, with 10 bases between them. Germline V CDR1 and CDR2: GTSNPN, SVGIG (reference sequence). The CDR3 spells CAWGRGLNTEAFF. The CDR3 DNA follows: TGTGCCTGGGGCAGAGGGTTGAACACTGAAGCTTTCTTT.

V usage is TRBV4-1 and J usage is TRBJ2-3; D is possibly TRBD1 (5 bases). The CDR3 runs 14 residues. V shed 5 bases and J shed 1 base, with 10 bases lying between them. The germline V gene encodes CDR1 MGHRA and CDR2 YSYEKL. Written as DNA, the CDR3 is TGCGCCAGCAGCGGCAGGGCCGGCACAGATACGCAGTATTTT. It encodes CASSGRAGTDTQYF.

This clone was recorded only once. The chain couples TRBV27 to TRBJ1-2; TRBD1 matches at 7 bases. CDR1 is MNHEY and CDR2 is SMNVEV in the germline V gene (reference sequence). This CDR3 comprises 13 residues. V lost 6 bases, J lost 4 bases, and 5 bases stayed unmatched. The CDR3 is CASRTGPGYGYTF. CDR3 sequence (DNA): TGTGCCAGCAGGACAGGGCCGGGCTATGGCTACACCTTC.

The chain joins TRBV28 to TRBJ1-5, with 8 bases lining up with TRBD1. V dropped 5 bases and J dropped 6; count of bases not matched to a gene: 9. This CDR3 has 15 residues. Germline values: CDR1 MDHEN, CDR2 SYDVKM. In nucleotides, the CDR3 is TGTGCCAGCAGTCCGCCCAGACAGGGGAGTCAGCCCCAGCATTTT. Its protein product is CASSPPRQGSQPQHF.

The genes are TRBV18 and TRBJ2-5, with 7 bases identical to TRBD1. This CDR3 is 14 amino acids long. J lost 1 base, V lost 3 bases, and 2 bases had no gene match. The germline CDR1 and CDR2 sequences are KGHSH and LQKENI. In DNA, the CDR3 is TGTGCCAGCTCACCGGGACAGTCCCAAGAGACCCAGTACTTC. Encoded protein: CASSPGQSQETQYF.

Only a few counts were recorded for this clone. J is TRBJ2-2 and V is TRBV30; D is unclear. Between the trimmed V and J ends, which lost 1 base and 1 base, there was a span of 4 bases. Germline CDR1 reads GTSNPN; CDR2 reads SVGIG (reference sequence). The CDR3 is 13 residues long. CDR3 DNA: TGTGCCTGGAGTGCTAAGAACACCGGGGAGCTGTTTTTT. Residues: CAWSAKNTGELFF.

The chain combines TRBV7-2 with TRBJ1-1; D ambiguous. Germline V gives CDR1 SGHTA, CDR2 FQGNSA. Trimming took off 6 bases at V and 1 base at J, with 15 bases between the two ends. The CDR3 extends over 15 amino acids. The CDR3 protein is CASSRDGARNTEAFF. Here the CDR3 DNA reads TGTGCCAGCAGTCGCGATGGAGCGAGGAACACTGAAGCTTTCTTT.